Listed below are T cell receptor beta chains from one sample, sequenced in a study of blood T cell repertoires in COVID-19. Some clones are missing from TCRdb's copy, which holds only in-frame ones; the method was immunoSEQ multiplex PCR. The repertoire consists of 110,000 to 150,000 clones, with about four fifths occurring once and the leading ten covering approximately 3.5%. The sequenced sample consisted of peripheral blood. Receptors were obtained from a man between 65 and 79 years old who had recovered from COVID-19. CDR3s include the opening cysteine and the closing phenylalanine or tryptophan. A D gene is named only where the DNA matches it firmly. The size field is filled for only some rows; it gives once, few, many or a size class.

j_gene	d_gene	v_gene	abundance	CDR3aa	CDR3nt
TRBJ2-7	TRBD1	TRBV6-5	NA	CASSYITGGVYEQYF	TGTGCCAGCAGTTATATTACAGGGGGCGTCTACGAGCAGTACTTC
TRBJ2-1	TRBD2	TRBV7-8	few	CASSSRGGGAISSYNEQFF	TGTGCCAGCAGCTCCCGGGGGGGCGGGGCTATTAGCTCCTACAATGAGCAGTTCTTC
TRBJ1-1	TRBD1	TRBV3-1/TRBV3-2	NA	CASSHQDREHTEAFF	TGTGCCAGCAGCCACCAGGACAGGGAGCACACTGAAGCTTTCTTT
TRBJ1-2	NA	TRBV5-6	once	CASSLVTGYYGYTF	TGTGCCAGCAGCTTGGTGACAGGTTACTATGGCTACACCTTC
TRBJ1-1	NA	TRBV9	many	CASSVVGSTQAEAFF	TGTGCCAGCAGCGTAGTCGGGTCGACGCAAGCTGAAGCTTTCTTT
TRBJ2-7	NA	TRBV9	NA	CASSVAGLGSYEQYF	TGTGCCAGCAGCGTAGCAGGGCTGGGCTCCTACGAGCAGTACTTC
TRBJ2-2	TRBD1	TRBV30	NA	CAWSLGQPNTGELFF	TGTGCCTGGAGTTTGGGACAGCCGAACACCGGGGAGCTGTTTTTT
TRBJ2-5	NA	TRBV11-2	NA	CASSLELTSQETQYF	TGTGCCAGCAGCTTAGAGTTAACTAGCCAAGAGACCCAGTACTTC
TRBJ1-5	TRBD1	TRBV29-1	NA	CSADLLRRDRGLVNQPQHF	TGCAGCGCCGACCTCCTACGCCGGGACAGGGGGCTGGTCAATCAGCCCCAGCATTTT
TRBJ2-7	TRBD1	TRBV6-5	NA	CASRLGGTGTYEQYF	TGTGCCAGCAGATTAGGGGGGACAGGGACATACGAGCAGTACTTC
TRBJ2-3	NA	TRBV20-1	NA	CSASMGGAEGTDTQYF	TGCAGTGCTAGTATGGGCGGAGCTGAGGGTACAGATACGCAGTATTTT
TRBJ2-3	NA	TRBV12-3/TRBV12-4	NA	CASGGQFRDTQYF	TGTGCCAGCGGAGGGCAGTTCAGGGATACGCAGTATTTT
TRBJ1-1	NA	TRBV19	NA	CASSIGSGLGTEAFF	TGTGCCAGTAGTATAGGATCGGGGTTGGGCACTGAAGCTTTCTTT
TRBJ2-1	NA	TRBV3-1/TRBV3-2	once	CASSQTWDFYEQFF	TGTGCCAGCAGCCAAACTTGGGACTTCTATGAGCAGTTCTTC
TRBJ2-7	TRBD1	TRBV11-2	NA	CASSQDRGRNEQYF	TGTGCCAGCAGCCAAGACAGGGGTCGGAACGAGCAGTACTTC
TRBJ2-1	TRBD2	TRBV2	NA	CASRPPRPGTRNNEQFF	TGTGCCAGCAGGCCCCCGCGCCCAGGGACTAGGAACAATGAGCAGTTCTTC
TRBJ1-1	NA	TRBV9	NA	CASSGEVNTEAFF	TGTGCCAGCTCCGGGGAGGTGAACACTGAAGCTTTCTTT
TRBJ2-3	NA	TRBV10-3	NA	CAIMTGARDTQYF	TGTGCCATCATGACGGGAGCTCGAGATACGCAGTATTTT
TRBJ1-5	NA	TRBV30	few	CAWSSGIGNQPQHF	TGTGCCTGGAGTTCGGGGATTGGCAATCAGCCCCAGCATTTT
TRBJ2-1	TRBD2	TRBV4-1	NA	CASSVRASGGYNEQFF	TGCGCCAGCAGCGTTCGAGCTAGCGGGGGATACAATGAGCAGTTCTTC
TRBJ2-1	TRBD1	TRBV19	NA	CASRLDRGNDPEQFF	TGTGCCAGTAGGCTAGACAGGGGGAACGATCCCGAGCAGTTCTTC
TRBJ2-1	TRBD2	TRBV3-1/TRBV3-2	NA	CASSETSDEQFF	TGTGCCAGCAGCGAGACTAGCGACGAGCAGTTCTTC
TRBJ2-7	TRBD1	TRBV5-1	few	CASSKDRALSYEQYF	TGCGCCAGCAGCAAGGACAGGGCGCTTTCCTACGAGCAGTACTTC
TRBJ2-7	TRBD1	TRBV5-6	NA	CASRWGTGVNEQYF	TGTGCCAGCAGGTGGGGGACAGGGGTCAATGAGCAGTACTTC
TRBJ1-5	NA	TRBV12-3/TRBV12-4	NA	CASREGSGTQHF	TGTGCCAGCAGGGAGGGTTCAGGGACCCAGCATTTT
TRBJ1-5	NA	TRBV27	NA	CASSLGTEGNQPQHF	TGTGCCAGCAGTTTGGGTACAGAGGGAAATCAGCCCCAGCATTTT
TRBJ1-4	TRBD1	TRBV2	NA	CASLQGESEKLFF	TGTGCCAGCCTCCAGGGGGAAAGTGAAAAACTGTTTTTT
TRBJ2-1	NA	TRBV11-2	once	CASSLGYGSNEQFF	TGTGCCAGCAGCTTAGGCTATGGTTCCAATGAGCAGTTCTTC
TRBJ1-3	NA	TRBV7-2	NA	CASSEDSHSGNTIYF	TGTGCCAGCAGCGAGGACAGCCACTCTGGAAACACCATATATTTT
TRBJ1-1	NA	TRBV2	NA	CASSVMNTEAFF	TGTGCCAGCAGTGTTATGAACACTGAAGCTTTCTTT
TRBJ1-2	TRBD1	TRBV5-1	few	CASSQTGEPLYGYTF	TGCGCCAGCAGCCAGACAGGGGAACCCCTCTATGGCTACACCTTC
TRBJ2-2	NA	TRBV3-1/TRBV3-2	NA	CASSLRTGELFF	TGTGCCAGCAGCCTGCGGACCGGGGAGCTGTTTTTT
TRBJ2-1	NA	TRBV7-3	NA	CASSLNPAGNNEQFF	TGTGCCAGCAGCTTAAACCCGGCCGGGAACAATGAGCAGTTCTTC
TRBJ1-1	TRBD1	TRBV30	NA	CAWSPGTGFNTEAFF	TGTGCCTGGAGTCCCGGGACAGGCTTTAACACTGAAGCTTTCTTT
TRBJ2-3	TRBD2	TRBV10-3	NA	CAISDQRLAGVADTQYF	TGTGCCATCAGTGACCAGAGACTAGCGGGAGTGGCAGATACGCAGTATTTT
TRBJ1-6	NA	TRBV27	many	CASSLEYRAREPLHF	TGTGCCAGCAGTTTAGAATACAGGGCTAGGGAACCCCTCCACTTT
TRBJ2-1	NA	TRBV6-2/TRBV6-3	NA	CASSDVSASSYNEQFF	TGTGCCAGCAGTGACGTTAGCGCTAGCTCCTACAATGAGCAGTTCTTC
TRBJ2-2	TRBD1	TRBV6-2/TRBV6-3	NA	CASSLGQGATGELFF	TGTGCCAGCAGTTTGGGACAGGGGGCGACCGGGGAGCTGTTTTTT
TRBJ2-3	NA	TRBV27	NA	CASSLSSLAQDTQYF	TGTGCCAGCAGTTTATCGTCACTAGCACAAGATACGCAGTATTTT
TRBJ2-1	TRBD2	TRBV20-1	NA	CSASPTSAAYNEQFF	TGCAGTGCTAGTCCAACTAGCGCTGCCTACAATGAGCAGTTCTTC
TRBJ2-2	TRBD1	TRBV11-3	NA	CASSQGQGRPGTGELFF	TGTGCCAGCAGCCAGGGACAGGGGCGGCCCGGAACCGGGGAGCTGTTTTTT
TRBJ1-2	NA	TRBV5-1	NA	CASSFQGSPNYGYTF	TGCGCCAGCAGCTTTCAGGGGTCGCCTAACTATGGCTACACCTTC
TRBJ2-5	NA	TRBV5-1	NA	CASGLGGVTETQYF	TGCGCCAGCGGACTCGGGGGAGTGACGGAGACCCAGTACTTC
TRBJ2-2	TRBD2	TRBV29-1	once	CSVDWGGDGSNTGELFF	TGCAGCGTTGACTGGGGAGGGGACGGCTCGAACACCGGGGAGCTGTTTTTT
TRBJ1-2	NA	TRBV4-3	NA	CASSQEGGANYGYTF	TGCGCCAGCAGCCAAGAAGGCGGAGCTAACTATGGCTACACCTTC
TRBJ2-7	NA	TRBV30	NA	CAWSVGGASYEQYF	TGTGCCTGGAGTGTGGGCGGGGCCTCCTACGAGCAGTACTTC
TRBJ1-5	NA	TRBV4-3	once	CASSQDERFGQPQHF	TGCGCCAGCAGCCAAGATGAGAGGTTTGGGCAGCCCCAGCATTTT
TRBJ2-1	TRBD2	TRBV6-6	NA	CATISGSGVNEQFF	TGTGCCACCATAAGTGGGAGCGGGGTCAATGAGCAGTTCTTC
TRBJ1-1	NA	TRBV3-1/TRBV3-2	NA	CASSQRGGKSEAFF	TGTGCCAGCAGCCAAAGGGGGGGGAAATCTGAAGCTTTCTTT
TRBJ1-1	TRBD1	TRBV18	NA	CASSPLGQGGNTEAFF	TGTGCCAGCTCACCACTGGGACAGGGGGGAAACACTGAAGCTTTCTTT
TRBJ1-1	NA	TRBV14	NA	CASSQDLGGFNTEAFF	TGTGCCAGCAGCCAAGATCTGGGGGGGTTTAACACTGAAGCTTTCTTT
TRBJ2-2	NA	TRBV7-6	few	CASSSRGGYNTGELFF	TGTGCCAGCAGCTCCCGTGGCGGATACAACACCGGGGAGCTGTTTTTT